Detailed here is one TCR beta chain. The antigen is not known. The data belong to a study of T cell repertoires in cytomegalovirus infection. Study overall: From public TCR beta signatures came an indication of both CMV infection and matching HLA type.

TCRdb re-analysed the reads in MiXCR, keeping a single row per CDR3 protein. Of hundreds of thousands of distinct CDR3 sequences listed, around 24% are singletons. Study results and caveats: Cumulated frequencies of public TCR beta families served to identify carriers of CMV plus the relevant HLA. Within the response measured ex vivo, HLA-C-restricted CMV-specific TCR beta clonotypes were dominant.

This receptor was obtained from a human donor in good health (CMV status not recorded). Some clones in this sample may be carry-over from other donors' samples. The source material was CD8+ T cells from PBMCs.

CDR3 loop: CASSYSAGDLAKNIQYF. The CDR3 region has the DNA TGTGCCAGCAGTTACTCTGCGGGGGATTTAGCCAAAAACATTCAGTACTTC. The gene calls are TRBV6-6 and TRBJ2-4; the match to TRBD2 covers 7 bases. CDR1 is MNHNY and CDR2 is SVGAGI in the germline V gene (reference sequence). CDR3 size: 17 residues. V lost 0 bases and J lost 0; bases outside the gene matches: 5.